The clone carrying this TCR beta chain has just a few counts. V was pared by 3 bases and J by 5 bases, with 16 bases between. The CDR3 loop spans 16 amino acids. Germline CDR1 PRHDT, CDR2 FYEKMQ (reference sequence). This sample was included in a study of cytomegalovirus exposure and HLA in healthy donors. 60 Vbeta and 13 Jbeta primers were used in PCR. Profiling relied on immunoSEQ multiplex PCR, and the TCRdb table lists in-frame clones only, not all of them. This sample has about 130,000 clones, with around 10% found just once. Sequenced material: PBMCs. The clonotype comes from a woman in her forties in good health and CMV-seropositive. The chain has TRBV13 and TRBJ2-2; a weak D match, TRBD2 (5 bases). This CDR3 is CASSFTSFPGTGELFF. In nucleotides, the CDR3 is TGTGCCAGCAGCTTCACGAGTTTTCCGGGGACCGGGGAGCTGTTTTTT.